This entry lists 17 T cell receptor beta chains sequenced from one sample in a study of blood T cell repertoires in COVID-19. TCRdb's copy holds only in-frame clones and misses some; the assay was immunoSEQ multiplex PCR. The table shows over 150,000 clones, with approximately 82% occurring only once. Sequencing was carried out using peripheral blood. The receptor set was obtained from a human donor in a cohort sampled during active COVID-19.

This rearrangement joins TRBV24-1 to TRBJ2-3; D gene uncertain. The CDR3 extends over 14 amino acids. The V gene lost 9 bases and the J gene lost 4 bases, with 16 bases spanning the gap. Per germline, CDR1 KGHDR and CDR2 SFDVKD. The CDR3 DNA sequence: TGTGCCACCGATGACCCTAGAGGAGCAGATACGCAGTATTTT. Translated: CATDDPRGADTQYF.

The V and J genes are TRBV25-1 and TRBJ2-1, with D possibly being TRBD2 (6 bases). V was trimmed by 0 bases and J by 7 bases, leaving 13 bases between them. The CDR3 length is 15 residues. The germline V gene has CDR1 MGHDK and CDR2 SYGVNS. In DNA form, the CDR3 reads TGTGCCAGCAGTGAATATAAATGGAGGGAGAATGAGCAGTTCTTC. Translated, it gives CASSEYKWRENEQFF.

The chain has TRBV28 and TRBJ2-7; TRBD2 aligns across 8 bases. V lost 7 bases and J lost 1; bases outside the gene matches: 9. This CDR3 contains 15 residues. Per the germline V gene, CDR1 is MDHEN and CDR2 is SYDVKM. CDR3 DNA sequence: TGTGCCAGCACCCTCCCGGGACTAGGATCCTACGAGCAGTACTTC. It is translated as CASTLPGLGSYEQYF.

The chain is built from TRBV2 and TRBJ2-3, with 11 bases that match TRBD1. CDR3 length: 14 amino acids. Losses at the gene ends were 8 bases for V and 4 bases for J; bases not matched to a gene: 5. From germline, CDR1 is SNHLY and CDR2 FYNNEI. CDR3 sequence reads: CASEPGQGADTQYF. CDR3 coding DNA: TGTGCCAGCGAACCGGGACAGGGGGCAGATACGCAGTATTTT.

V and J are TRBV6-5 and TRBJ2-5, with TRBD2 as a possible D gene (5 bases). Germline V lookup: CDR1 MNHEY, CDR2 SVGAGI. V was cut by 0 bases and J by 2 bases, with 10 bases left in between. CDR3 length: 15 amino acids. CDR3 loop: CASSYSRPGQETQYF. The CDR3 DNA follows: TGTGCCAGCAGTTACTCGCGTCCGGGGCAAGAGACCCAGTACTTC.

V is TRBV5-1 and J is TRBJ2-5; D is perhaps TRBD1 (6 bases). With 1 base removed from V and 2 bases from J, the gap between germline ends came to 9 bases. This CDR3 has 14 amino acids. In germline, CDR1 is SGHRS, CDR2 YFSETQ. The CDR3 nucleotides read TGCGCCAGCAGCTTGCCAGGGGATCAAGAGACCCAGTACTTC. It codes for CASSLPGDQETQYF.

The chain recombines TRBV7-9 with TRBJ2-6, with 10 bases lining up with TRBD2. CDR1 is SEHNR and CDR2 is FQNEAQ in the germline V gene (reference sequence). The CDR3 runs to 16 residues. Trimming at V came to 5 bases and at J to 9 bases, leaving 10 bases not matched to a gene. CDR3 sequence reads: CASSPGTSDYYNVLTF. The CDR3 nucleotides read TGTGCCAGCAGCCCTGGGACTAGCGATTACTACAACGTCCTGACTTTC.

V usage is TRBV7-9 and J usage is TRBJ2-7, with D perhaps matching TRBD2 (6 bases). V dropped 0 bases and J dropped 0 bases, with 12 bases sitting between them. This CDR3 contains 16 residues. Looked up from germline, CDR1 is SEHNR and CDR2 is FQNEAQ (reference sequence). The DNA for the CDR3 is TGTGCCAGCAGCTTAGCGCTAACTAGCCCCTCCTACGAGCAGTACTTC. Translating it yields CASSLALTSPSYEQYF. Full variable domain (outside the CDR3, taken from reference TRBV7-9 and TRBJ2-7): DTGVSQNPRHKITKRGQNVTFRCDPISEHNRLYWYRQTLGQGPEFLTYFQNEAQLEKSRLLSDRFSAERPKGSFSTLEIQRTEQGDSAMYLCASSLALTSPSYEQYFGPGTRLTVT.

This rearrangement joins TRBV7-2 to TRBJ2-7; 10 bases agree with TRBD2. Trimming removed 3 bases from V and 2 bases from J; junction bases left unmatched: 7. This CDR3 is 16 amino acids long. CDR1 and CDR2 from the germline V gene are SGHTA and FQGNSA. CDR3 in DNA: TGTGCCAGCAGCTTGGGCGGTACTAGCGGGACCTACGAGCAGTACTTC. Its translation: CASSLGGTSGTYEQYF.

This chain uses TRBV19 with TRBJ2-1; 7 bases map to TRBD2. Germline V gene sequence: CDR1 LNHDA, CDR2 SQIVND (reference sequence). Trimming removed 4 bases from V and 4 bases from J; junction bases left unmatched: 7. CDR3 size: 15 residues. Written as DNA, the CDR3 is TGTGCCAGTAGTACCGGGACTACCATATACAATGAGCAGTTCTTC. It translates to CASSTGTTIYNEQFF.

This chain uses TRBV5-1 with TRBJ2-5; TRBD1 agrees at 10 bases. V lost 2 bases, J lost 2 bases, and 6 bases stayed unmatched. CDR3 length: 16 residues. The germline V gene has CDR1 SGHRS and CDR2 YFSETQ. CDR3 in DNA: TGCGCCAGCAGCTTAGGGGACAGGGGATGGCAAGAGACCCAGTACTTC. Translated: CASSLGDRGWQETQYF.

The V and J genes are TRBV28 and TRBJ1-1; 8 positions match TRBD1. J was trimmed by 5 bases and V by 6 bases; bases with no gene match: 11. CDR1 is MDHEN, CDR2 SYDVKM, per germline. The CDR3 is 15 residues long. DNA of the CDR3: TGTGCCAGCAGACTCAGGGGGCGCTGGGAGACTGAAGCTTTCTTT. As protein: CASRLRGRWETEAFF.

The J gene is TRBJ2-7, the V gene TRBV27; 7 nucleotides line up with TRBD1. V was clipped by 7 bases and J by 0 bases; unmatched bases: 3. The CDR3 totals 13 residues. The germline gives CDR1 MNHEY, CDR2 SMNVEV (reference sequence). The DNA of the CDR3 is TGTGCCAGCATTGGACAGGACTCCTACGAGCAGTACTTC. Encoded protein: CASIGQDSYEQYF.

Only a few counts were recorded for this clone. The rearrangement links TRBV3-1 (or the pseudogene TRBV3-2) to TRBJ2-3; 8 bases are a match to TRBD2. Germline lookup yields CDR1 LGHDT and CDR2 YNNKEL (reference sequence). This CDR3 contains 14 residues. The ends lost 8 bases at V and 4 bases at J; junction bases unmatched: 8. CDR3 protein: CASCRAGVPDTQYF. The CDR3, as DNA: TGTGCCAGCTGCCGAGCGGGAGTCCCAGATACGCAGTATTTT.

The sample holds one count of this clone. The chain employs TRBV19 and TRBJ1-4, with D possibly being TRBD1 (6 bases). The germline V gene has CDR1 LNHDA and CDR2 SQIVND (reference sequence). Trimming took off 11 bases at V and 8 bases at J, with 15 bases between the two ends. There are 12 residues in the CDR3. The CDR3 DNA follows: TGTGCCTCGTCGGACAGAAACGAAAAACTGTTTTTT. Protein: CASSDRNEKLFF.

The chain has TRBV7-9 and TRBJ1-1, with 8 bases aligning to TRBD1. Trimming took 1 base from V and 8 from J; bases not matched to a gene: 0. Per the germline V gene, CDR1 is SEHNR and CDR2 is FQNEAQ (reference sequence). CDR3 size: 12 residues. The CDR3 region is CASSLGDREAFF. Here the CDR3 DNA reads TGTGCCAGCAGCTTAGGGGACAGGGAAGCTTTCTTT.

The CDR3 nucleotides read TGTGCCAGCAGCCAAGTGACTAGCGGGTACAATGAGCAGTTCTTC. Its protein is CASSQVTSGYNEQFF. The J gene is TRBJ2-1, the V gene TRBV3-1 (or the pseudogene TRBV3-2); 10 nucleotides agree with TRBD2. Germline CDR1 is LGHDT and CDR2 is YNNKEL (reference sequence). V was clipped by 1 base and J by 4 bases; unmatched bases: 1. The CDR3 length is 15 residues.